This T cell receptor (beta chain) appears in the sequencing data of a study of blood T cell dynamics during melanoma immunotherapy. Overall study: First-line therapy was either pembrolizumab or nivolumab with ipilimumab for metastatic melanoma.

Only in-frame clones appear in the TCRdb table, and some are missing; sequencing was by immunoSEQ multiplex PCR. The data show roughly 10,000 clones, with roughly 86% seen just once and 8% to 10% held by the top ten. Looked up from germline, CDR1 is SGHDT and CDR2 is YYEEEE. The V end was cut by 5 bases, the J end by 5 bases, with 11 bases between. The CDR3 sequence is 12 residues long. Time point reported: pre-treatment baseline. Sequenced here: blood, sampled from a patient treated with checkpoint blockade. The V and J genes are TRBV5-6 and TRBJ2-7, with D unclear. The clonotype was recovered from a human donor with melanoma. The CDR3 here is CASSPSVHEQYF. The CDR3 nucleotides read TGTGCCAGCAGTCCATCGGTCCACGAGCAGTACTTC.